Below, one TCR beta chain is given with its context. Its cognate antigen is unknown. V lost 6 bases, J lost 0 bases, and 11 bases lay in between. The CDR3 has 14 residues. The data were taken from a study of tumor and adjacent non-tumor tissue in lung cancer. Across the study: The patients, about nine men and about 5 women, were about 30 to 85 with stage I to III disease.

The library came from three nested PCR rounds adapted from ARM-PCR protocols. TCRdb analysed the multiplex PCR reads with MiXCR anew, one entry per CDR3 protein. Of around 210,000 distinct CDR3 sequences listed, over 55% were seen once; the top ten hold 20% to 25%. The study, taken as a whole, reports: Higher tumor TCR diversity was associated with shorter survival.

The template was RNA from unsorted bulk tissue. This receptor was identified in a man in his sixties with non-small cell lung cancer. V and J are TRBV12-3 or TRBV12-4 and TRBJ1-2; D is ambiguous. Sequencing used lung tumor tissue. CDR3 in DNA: TGTGCCAGCAGCTCCGGCCTAGCTAACTATGGCTACACCTTC. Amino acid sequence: CASSSGLANYGYTF.